The next 3 T cell receptor beta chains were all read from a single sample in a study of shared clonotypes between healthy human individuals (dated by TCRdb to the early 2020s). The library was made by the immunoSEQ multiplex PCR assay. Here the immuneACCESS table is served through TCRdb, limited to in-frame sequences with V and J called. Missing clones are a known gap in these copies; in checked studies unresolved V genes cover under half, and the rest lacks a known reason. Across this sample there are about 680,000 clones, with about 90% seen only once. The ten largest clones add up to 24% of the sample. CD8 naive samples were CD45RO-negative cells positively selected for CCR7, giving a CD45RA+CCR7+ population that excluded TemRA cells. The sequenced sample was naive CD8+ T cells sorted from blood. The cell subset or site label here, explained by the study, means: CD45RA+CCR7+. These receptors originate from a young man in good health.

The chain uses TRBV2 and TRBJ2-3; perhaps D is TRBD1 or TRBD2 (5 bases each). Germline values: CDR1 SNHLY, CDR2 FYNNEI. Trimming removed 3 bases at V and 4 bases at J, with 20 bases between. This CDR3 region has 17 residues. CDR3 in amino acids: CASSDIFRAGLADTQYF. The CDR3 bases are TGTGCCAGCAGTGATATTTTCAGGGCGGGCTTGGCAGATACGCAGTATTTT.

The J gene is TRBJ2-1, the V gene TRBV7-9; 8 bases match TRBD2. The CDR3 sequence is 16 residues long. With V trimmed by 2 bases and J by 0 bases, 3 bases remained unmatched. Germline values: CDR1 SEHNR, CDR2 FQNEAQ (reference sequence). In nucleotides, the CDR3 is TGTGCCAGCAGCTTATCCGGGAGGGCCTCCTACAATGAGCAGTTCTTC. It yields the protein CASSLSGRASYNEQFF. The complete variable domain, with remaining parts taken from reference TRBV7-9 and TRBJ2-1, reads DTGVSQNPRHKITKRGQNVTFRCDPISEHNRLYWYRQTLGQGPEFLTYFQNEAQLEKSRLLSDRFSAERPKGSFSTLEIQRTEQGDSAMYLCASSLSGRASYNEQFFGPGTRLTVL.

The chain uses TRBV11-3 and TRBJ2-5; D tentatively reads TRBD1 or TRBD2 (6 bases each). The CDR3 contains 16 residues. The V and J ends lost 6 bases and 5 bases respectively, with 22 bases between them. Germline V CDR1 and CDR2: SGHNT, YENEEA. CDR3 region: CASSPMSGAIEETQYF. The CDR3 DNA sequence: TGTGCCAGCAGTCCAATGTCGGGGGCTATAGAGGAGACCCAGTACTTC.